This T cell receptor (beta chain) was captured by sequencing in a study of T cell changes during pregnancy in multiple sclerosis. Generated by immunoSEQ multiplex PCR, the TCRdb table keeps only in-frame clones and is missing some. The table has 91,000 or so clones, 92% seen once. The CDR3 sequence is 15 residues long. Germline loops: CDR1 SQVTM, CDR2 ANQGSEA. J lost 8 bases, V lost 4 bases, and 13 bases had no gene match. The receptor's source is a female donor with multiple sclerosis, enrolled in a pregnancy study. The specimen was peripheral blood, collected after pregnancy. The chain combines TRBV29-1 with TRBJ2-1; 8 positions match TRBD2. CDR3 DNA sequence: TGCAGCGTTGTAGGTTCCGGGACTAGTGTTTATGAGCAGTTCTTC. It is translated as CSVVGSGTSVYEQFF.